Presented here are 5 T cell receptor beta chains from one specimen sequenced in a study of cytomegalovirus exposure and HLA in healthy donors. It was with 60 Vbeta and 13 Jbeta primers that the PCR ran. Profiled with immunoSEQ multiplex PCR; TCRdb holds only in-frame clones, not every one. The sample includes 100,000 to 150,000 clones, 77% seen only once; the top ten take roughly 4.2%. Input material: PBMCs. The source of these receptors is a male donor in good health and CMV-seropositive.

The V and J genes are TRBV5-1 and TRBJ1-5; possible D gene TRBD1, 5 bases. CDR3 length: 14 amino acids. The germline CDR1 and CDR2 sequences are SGHRS and YFSETQ. Trimming stripped 0 bases from V and 5 bases from J, with 9 bases between. The CDR3 is CASSLGTPDQPQHF. In nucleotides, the CDR3 is TGCGCCAGCAGCTTGGGGACACCCGATCAGCCCCAGCATTTT.

V and J are TRBV6-6 and TRBJ2-1, with 9 bases fitting TRBD1. With V trimmed by 5 bases and J by 8 bases, 13 bases remained unmatched. This CDR3 is 16 amino acids long. Germline CDR1 reads MNHNY; CDR2 reads SVGAGI (reference sequence). DNA of the CDR3: TGTGCCAGCAGTCCCTCCGGGACAGGGCGTAGCGATGAGCAGTTCTTC. It yields the protein CASSPSGTGRSDEQFF.

The chain couples TRBV12-5 to TRBJ2-2; 10 bases match TRBD2. Germline assignment: CDR1 LGHNT and CDR2 FRNRAP. The CDR3 is made up of 15 amino acids. Trimming took 4 bases from V and 6 from J; bases not matched to a gene: 5. CDR3 sequence: CASGWASGGSGELFF. CDR3 sequence (DNA): TGTGCTAGTGGTTGGGCTAGCGGGGGTTCCGGGGAGCTGTTTTTT.

This rearrangement joins TRBV5-4 to TRBJ2-3; 13 bases map to TRBD2. CDR1 and CDR2 from the germline V gene are SGHNT and YYREEE (reference sequence). V shed 3 bases and J 2 bases; nucleotides not matched to a gene: 15. The CDR3 has 20 residues. The CDR3: CASSSWTSGSQYTLTDTQYF. The CDR3 DNA sequence: TGTGCCAGCAGCTCTTGGACTAGCGGGAGCCAATATACCCTCACAGATACGCAGTATTTT.

The V and J genes are TRBV7-9 and TRBJ1-2; 7 bases are shared with TRBD1. This CDR3 contains 13 residues. Trimming took 7 bases from V and 7 from J; bases not matched to a gene: 9. Germline V CDR1 and CDR2: SEHNR, FQNEAQ (reference sequence). The DNA for the CDR3 is TGTGCCAGCAATCGAGGGGGCGGCGGTGGCTACACCTTC. This codes for CASNRGGGGGYTF.